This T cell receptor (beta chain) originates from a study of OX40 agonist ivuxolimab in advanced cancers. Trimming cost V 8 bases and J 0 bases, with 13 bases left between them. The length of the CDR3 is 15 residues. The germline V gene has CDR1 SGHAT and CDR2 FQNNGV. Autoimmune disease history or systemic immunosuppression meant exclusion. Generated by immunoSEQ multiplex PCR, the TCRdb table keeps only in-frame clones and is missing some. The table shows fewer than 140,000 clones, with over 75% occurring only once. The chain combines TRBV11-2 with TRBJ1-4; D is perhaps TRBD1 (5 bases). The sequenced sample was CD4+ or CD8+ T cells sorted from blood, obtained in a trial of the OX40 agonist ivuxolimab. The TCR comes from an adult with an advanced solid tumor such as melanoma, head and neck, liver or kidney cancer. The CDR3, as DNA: TGTGCCAGCGGATGGGGGACCGCAACTAATGAAAAACTGTTTTTT. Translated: CASGWGTATNEKLFF. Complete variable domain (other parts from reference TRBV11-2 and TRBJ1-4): EAGVAQSPRYKIIEKRQSVAFWCNPISGHATLYWYQQILGQGPKLLIQFQNNGVVDDSQLPKDRFSAERLKGVDSTLKIQPAKLEDSAVYLCASGWGTATNEKLFFGSGTQLSVL.